This TCR beta chain was captured in a study of memory CD4+ T cells and cytomegalovirus serostatus. The CDR3 length is 15 residues. Germline values: CDR1 SGHVS, CDR2 FNYEAQ. With 2 bases removed from V and 2 bases from J, the gap between germline ends came to 9 bases. Study observations and caveats: Of 164 reported CMV TCRbeta sequences, some 67 were found in memory CD4+ repertoires.

Comments on this clone: Its matching antigen is unknown.

Profiling relied on immunoSEQ multiplex PCR, and the TCRdb table lists in-frame clones only, not all of them. The profile shows under 75,000 clones, around 80% of them singletons. Single viable CD3+CD4+CD8-CD45RO+ cells were sorted as the memory CD4+ T cells. Positive selection with CD4 microbeads enriched total CD4+ T cells. The source is an adult in good health and CMV-seronegative. Some clones in this sample may be carry-over from other donors' samples. Material: memory CD4+ T cells from blood. The chain has TRBV7-6 and TRBJ1-4; D unresolved. This CDR3 is CASSLRPATNEKLFF. Here the CDR3 DNA reads TGTGCCAGCAGCTTACGGCCCGCTACTAATGAAAAACTGTTTTTT.